The clone carrying this T cell receptor (beta chain) was recorded many times. Antigen unknown. The sample comes from a study of neurological immune-mediated disorders. Study-wide results and limits: CDR3 amino acid sequences found in expanded clones were never shared across subjects, suggesting private repertoires in all groups.

The output of every sequencing run, over 180 million TCR-beta sequences, came from 15-18 subjects. TCRdb itself ran the 5' RACE reads through MiXCR, one entry per CDR3 protein. The table shows 55,000 or so distinct CDR3 sequences, with 4% occurring only once. Trimming left V 2 bases short and J 15 bases short, with 14 bases between. This CDR3 contains 12 residues. Germline CDR1 MDHEN, CDR2 SYDVKM. This TCR was recovered from a woman aged 40 to 50 with multiple sclerosis. The V and J genes are TRBV28 and TRBJ2-1; D is perhaps TRBD2 (7 bases). Sequenced material: CD4+ T cells from blood. Here the CDR3 reads CASSLQKGGAFF. The CDR3 DNA sequence: TGTGCCAGCAGTTTACAGAAAGGGGGGGCGTTCTTC.